The T cell receptor beta chain described here comes from a study of blood T cell repertoires in COVID-19. Overall study: Some COVID-19 samples were acute and others convalescent; all came from the United States, Italy and Spain.

Sequencing used immunoSEQ multiplex PCR; TCRdb keeps in-frame clones, though not all of them. Of 150,000 to 200,000 clones listed, less than 90% were seen once; the top ten hold 3.5% to 4.5%. The source of this sequence is a woman in her sixties or seventies with acute or convalescent COVID-19. The material sequenced was peripheral blood.

CDR3 bases: TGTGCCAGCATTATAGGACAGGGGGCTGCTGGAAACACCATATATTTT. Amino acids: CASIIGQGAAGNTIYF. The genes are TRBV2 and TRBJ1-3; 11 nucleotides line up with TRBD1. V lost 7 bases and J lost 2; bases outside the gene matches: 7. CDR1 SNHLY and CDR2 FYNNEI come from the germline V gene. This CDR3 contains 16 residues.